Reported below is one T cell receptor beta chain. The clone's antigen remains unknown. No qualities accompany the bases; no much larger clone lies one base away. The germline V gene (reference sequence) provides CDR1 SEHNR and CDR2 FQNEAQ. From cysteine to phenylalanine, the CDR3 is 15 amino acids long. Just the 45-base CDR3 DNA is kept, in frame starting at base 1. V has 4 bases trimmed and J has 0 bases trimmed; junction bases matching no gene number 4. TCRbeta CDR3 regions were amplified from genomic DNA by means of the immunoSEQ Assay, a bias-controlled multiplex PCR. The study's own analysis went as follows. Nucleated cell counts per sample were estimated from amplification of reference gene primers within the assay. To quantify the absolute abundance of each unique TCRbeta CDR3 rearrangement, sequence reads were collapsed and filtered. For each sample, productive Simpson clonality was calculated by taking the square root of Simpson's diversity index across productive rearrangements. The source is immuneACCESS, and TCRdb retained only in-frame sequences with V and J called. Part of the clones is not carried over; for the studies checked, unresolved V genes explain less than half of this, and the remainder is unexplained. The V and J calls and clone size come from that table; D and trimming were worked out from the DNA. In this sample the table shows 55,000 to 80,000 clones, around four fifths of which occur a single time. Of the sample, 5% to 6.5% is held by the ten largest clones.

This sample was included in a study of blood T cell repertoires in COVID-19 (dated by TCRdb to the early 2020s). Study-wide context: Samples from collaborators originated in the United States, Italy and Spain and spanned both the acute and convalescent phases of COVID-19. The material from the prospective study consisted of cDNA or gDNA derived from T cells, B-cell-depleted T cells, or PBMCs. Deeply sampled blood TCRbeta repertoires from subjects exposed to, actively infected with, or recovered from COVID-19 were included in the dataset. The repertoires were made available in a free public database intended to serve as a resource for research on the immune response to SARS-CoV-2. The samples were drawn from two sources: the first 160 participants of the ongoing ImmuneRACE study, and over 950 subjects contributed by 6 global collaborators. Nearly every sample came with metadata listing a de-identified subject ID, COVID-19 status, age in years and sex. Where available, HLA class I and class II types were taken from metadata supplied by the sample provider and were not determined by assay-based typing.

What the research found in general, with its limitations: The amount of clinical and demographic metadata varied by source and participant and was provided uncurated.

The collaborating institutions used their own protocols to collect whole blood in K2EDTA tubes. For TCRbeta analysis, collaborators shipped samples as frozen whole blood, isolated PBMCs, or DNA extracted from either of those sample types. In this chain, TRBV7-9 is recombined with TRBJ2-3, with 7 central nucleotides matching TRBD1. This TCR was sampled from a man aged 45-60 years with active COVID-19. Specimen: peripheral blood. The DNA sequence is as follows: TGTGCCAGCAGCTCAGGGGGTGGGAGCACAGATACGCAGTATTTT. It encodes CASSSGGGSTDTQYF.